The sequence of this TCR beta chain was determined in a study of cytomegalovirus exposure and HLA in healthy donors. The CDR3 has 10 amino acids. CDR1 and CDR2 (germline): SQVTM, ANQGSEA. Trimming took 6 bases from V and 1 from J, leaving 3 bases between them. The PCR contained 60 Vbeta and 13 Jbeta primers. Sequencing was performed with immunoSEQ multiplex PCR; in TCRdb, only in-frame clones are kept and a portion is missing. The sample gives 95,000 to 150,000 clones, roughly 80% of which show up once; around 3.7% is in the top ten. Study-level results: Sequencing likely caused a cluster of highly shared sequence variants.

A remark on this clone: What it recognizes is unknown.

Material: PBMCs. This clonotype was sampled from a middle-aged woman in good health and CMV-seronegative. The J gene is TRBJ1-1, the V gene TRBV29-1; D gene ambiguous. The CDR3 reads CSVANTEAFF. For the CDR3, the DNA is TGCAGCGTGGCGAACACTGAAGCTTTCTTT.